This T cell receptor (beta chain) was sequenced for a study of cytotoxic CD8 clonotypes in ibrutinib-treated CLL. At the level of the study: The patient breakdown showed fewer than 12 relapsed/refractory and under 16 treatment-naive cases, with 17 IGHV unmutated. Response was recorded as partial in 24 patients and complete in 2; at median 68 months, around 15 remained remitted and around twelve had progressed.

Investigators sourced approximately 1.8 micrograms of genomic DNA from cryopreserved PBMCs for TCR beta libraries. This clone was seen a handful of times. No antigen is known for it. Generated by immunoSEQ multiplex PCR, the TCRdb table keeps only in-frame clones and is missing some. The sample lists 40,000 or so clones; under 80% were seen once. Study conclusions and caveats: Clonality rose at ibrutinib response, held steady in sustained remission, and fell toward baseline at progression.

The clonotype comes from a human donor with chronic lymphocytic leukemia. The material sequenced was PBMCs, taken at disease progression, from a patient treated with ibrutinib.

The CDR3 region is CASIPKGLAGCHEQFF. CDR3 sequence (DNA): TGCGCCAGCATTCCTAAAGGGCTAGCGGGGTGCCATGAGCAGTTCTTC. The chain links TRBV10-1 to TRBJ2-1, with 9 positions matching TRBD2. CDR1 and CDR2 (germline): WNHNN, SYGVQD (reference sequence). The junction had 15 bases not matched to a gene; V was cut back by 7 bases and J by 8 bases. The CDR3 loop spans 16 amino acids.